This TCR beta chain was documented in a study of cytomegalovirus exposure and HLA in healthy donors. Repertoires were generated with immunoSEQ multiplex PCR, while TCRdb's copy carries only in-frame clones and drops some. The sample records some 320,000 clones, roughly nine tenths being singletons. Study results and caveats: Three chains linked to CMV were shown in vitro to be specific for CMV antigens. The investigators catalogued 150 to 200 TCR beta chains as cytomegalovirus-associated. According to a later analysis, TCR clusters from the first cohort tended to co-occur in the approximately 120 validation repertoires.

This clone came up a few times. The antigen is unknown. The germline V and J ends were trimmed by 4 bases and 0 bases, with 14 bases remaining between them. The CDR3 extends over 16 amino acids. Germline V CDR1 and CDR2: SGHDN, FVKESK. The chain carries TRBV14 and TRBJ2-3, with D possibly TRBD2 on 5 matching bases. This clonotype was obtained from a woman aged 25-40 years in good health and CMV-seropositive. Sequenced sample: PBMCs. CDR3 DNA: TGTGCCAGCAGCCCCCGTGAGGGAGCCAGCACAGATACGCAGTATTTT. It specifies CASSPREGASTDTQYF.